The 32 T cell receptor beta chains below come from one sample, sequenced in a study of T-cell memory formation after mild COVID-19. TCRdb recomputed calls from the 5' RACE reads with MiXCR, one row per CDR3 protein. This sample has around 340,000 distinct CDR3 sequences, with 15% to 20% found just once. What was sequenced was PBMCs or a T cell subset sorted from them (not recorded which). These receptors were taken from a man aged 18 to 29 who had mild COVID-19 (a few samples of this study predate the infection). Cell type and time point are not known.

This clonotype was seen more than once but under ten times. J is TRBJ2-5 and V is TRBV6-6, with TRBD2 identical over 12 bases. CDR3 length: 17 residues. V shed 6 bases, J shed 0 bases, and the junction held 8 bases outside the gene matches. Germline CDR1 reads MNHNY; CDR2 reads SVGAGI (reference sequence). The CDR3 sequence is CASSPRLAGDYQETQYF. The CDR3 nucleotides read TGTGCCAGCAGCCCCAGACTAGCGGGGGATTACCAAGAGACCCAGTACTTC.

This chain uses TRBV19 with TRBJ1-5, with D maybe TRBD1 (5 bases). With 5 bases removed from V and 1 base from J, the gap between germline ends came to 12 bases. The CDR3 runs 15 residues. Germline CDR1 and CDR2: LNHDA and SQIVND (reference sequence). The CDR3 nucleotides are TGTGCCAGTAGTCGGGCGACAGAGAGCAATCAGCCCCAGCATTTT. Translated: CASSRATESNQPQHF.

This clonotype came up a few times. The CDR3 coding sequence is TGCGCCAGCAGCCAAGTCGTTGACAGGCTCTATGGCTACACCTTC. Amino acid sequence: CASSQVVDRLYGYTF. The chain has TRBV4-1 and TRBJ1-2, with D perhaps TRBD1 (6 bases). CDR1 and CDR2 from the germline V gene are MGHRA and YSYEKL. The CDR3 length is 15 residues. With 1 base removed from V and 4 bases from J, the gap between germline ends came to 13 bases.

On this clonotype itself: At one of its ends the junction is not consistent with the germline gene, which may arise from a read error. This sequence joins TRBV29-1 and TRBJ2-3, with a tentative D call TRBD2 (5 bases). CDR3 size: 10 residues. Germline V gene sequence: CDR1 SQVTM, CDR2 ANQGSEA. CDR3 protein: CSVWGDSQYF. CDR3 nucleotides: TGCAGCGTGTGGGGAGATTCGCAGTATTTT.

The rearrangement links TRBV20-1 to TRBJ2-7; D might be TRBD2 (6 bases). The germline CDR1 and CDR2 sequences are DFQATT and SNEGSKA (reference sequence). CDR3 length: 14 amino acids. V was cut by 4 bases and J by 0 bases, with 13 bases left in between. The DNA for the CDR3 is TGCAGTGCTAAGCGGGCAGGGAGCTCCTACGAGCAGTACTTC. The encoded protein is CSAKRAGSSYEQYF.

This rearrangement joins TRBV5-1 to TRBJ2-3, with 9 nucleotides matching TRBD1. The CDR3 loop spans 14 amino acids. Germline V gives CDR1 SGHRS, CDR2 YFSETQ. Trimming took 4 bases from V and 3 from J; bases not matched to a gene: 3. The DNA for the CDR3 is TGCGCCAGCAGCACAGGGGGCGGGACAGATACGCAGTATTTT. Translated: CASSTGGGTDTQYF. The full variable domain, rest sourced from reference TRBV5-1 and TRBJ2-3, is KAGVTQTPRYLIKTRGQQVTLSCSPISGHRSVSWYQQTPGQGLQFLFEYFSETQRNKGNFPGRFSGRQFSNSRSEMNVSTLELGDSALYLCASSTGGGTDTQYFGPGTRLTVL.

The rearrangement joins TRBV24-1 to TRBJ2-5, with D possibly being TRBD2 (6 bases). The V gene's germline CDR1 is KGHDR and CDR2 SFDVKD. Trimming removed 5 bases at V and 2 bases at J, with 8 bases between. The CDR3 is 13 residues long. CDR3 sequence reads: CATSVGGQETQYF. CDR3 sequence (DNA): TGTGCCACCAGTGTGGGAGGACAAGAGACCCAGTACTTC.

The chain joins TRBV10-3 to TRBJ1-1; unclear D gene. V was shortened by 2 bases and J by 1 base, with 8 bases between the two germline ends. The germline V gene encodes CDR1 ENHRY and CDR2 SYGVKD. The CDR3 has 14 amino acids. The CDR3 DNA reads as TGTGCCATCAGTGAGATTCCAAAGAACACTGAAGCTTTCTTT. The encoded protein is CAISEIPKNTEAFF.

This clonotype was counted between two and nine times. The V and J genes are TRBV4-2 and TRBJ2-7; 9 bases fit TRBD1. CDR1 is LGHNA and CDR2 is YNFKEQ in the germline V gene. The CDR3 extends over 15 amino acids. J gave up 4 bases and V 0 bases, and 4 bases lay outside the gene matches. CDR3 protein: CASSQEGTGSYEQYF. CDR3 bases: TGTGCCAGCAGCCAAGAAGGGACAGGGTCGTACGAGCAGTACTTC.

This clonotype showed up just a few times. The V and J genes are TRBV4-1 and TRBJ1-1; 9 nucleotides agree with TRBD1. V gave up 4 bases and J gave up 4 bases; unmatched junction bases: 10. The CDR3 length is 16 residues. The V gene's germline CDR1 is MGHRA and CDR2 YSYEKL. In DNA form, the CDR3 reads TGCGCCAGCAGCCTATTAAAAACGGACAGGGGCACTGAAGCTTTCTTT. Protein: CASSLLKTDRGTEAFF.

J is TRBJ2-7 and V is TRBV29-1; 8 bases are shared with TRBD2. The V segment lost 6 bases and the J segment 2 bases; nucleotides outside the gene matches: 9. Germline V lookup: CDR1 SQVTM, CDR2 ANQGSEA. The CDR3 length is 14 residues. CDR3 loop: CSVENSGETYEQYF. CDR3 sequence (DNA): TGCAGCGTGGAGAATAGCGGGGAAACCTACGAGCAGTACTTC.

The table lists this clonotype with a few counts. The chain joins TRBV19 to TRBJ2-2; TRBD1 aligns across 9 bases. With 5 bases clipped from V and 4 bases from J, the junction kept 8 bases outside the gene matches. Germline loops: CDR1 LNHDA, CDR2 SQIVND (reference sequence). There are 16 residues in the CDR3. Here the CDR3 reads CASSHPGQGRTGELFF. CDR3 coding DNA: TGTGCCAGTAGTCATCCGGGACAGGGTCGCACCGGGGAGCTGTTTTTT.

This clonotype was found a few times. CDR3 residues: CASSLARQGYGYTF. CDR3 nucleotides: TGTGCCAGCAGCTTAGCTCGACAGGGCTATGGCTACACCTTC. The chain carries TRBV7-2 and TRBJ1-2; TRBD1 matches 7 bases. Germline V gene sequence: CDR1 SGHTA, CDR2 FQGNSA. Losses at the gene ends were 0 bases for V and 4 bases for J; bases not matched to a gene: 2. The CDR3 is 14 residues long. The whole variable domain, remainder taken from reference TRBV7-2 and TRBJ1-2, is GAGVSQSPSNKVTEKGKDVELRCDPISGHTALYWYRQSLGQGLEFLIYFQGNSAPDKSGLPSDRFSAERTGGSVSTLTIQRTQQEDSAVYLCASSLARQGYGYTFGSGTRLTVV.

The chain joins TRBV7-9 to TRBJ2-1; D remains unclear. The CDR3 sequence is 13 residues long. Trimming removed 4 bases at V and 0 bases at J, with 4 bases between. Per germline, CDR1 SEHNR and CDR2 FQNEAQ (reference sequence). CDR3 sequence reads: CASSWISYNEQFF. Written as DNA, the CDR3 is TGTGCCAGCAGCTGGATCTCCTACAATGAGCAGTTCTTC. Using reference TRBV7-9 and TRBJ2-1 for the parts outside the CDR3, the full variable domain is DTGVSQNPRHKITKRGQNVTFRCDPISEHNRLYWYRQTLGQGPEFLTYFQNEAQLEKSRLLSDRFSAERPKGSFSTLEIQRTEQGDSAMYLCASSWISYNEQFFGPGTRLTVL.

The chain uses TRBV5-4 and TRBJ2-1, with D tentatively TRBD2 (5 bases). The CDR3 sequence is 16 residues long. Germline-derived CDR1 and CDR2 are SGHNT and YYREEE (reference sequence). Deletions cut 4 bases from V and 1 base from J, with 15 bases between. The CDR3 sequence: CASSPGLADSYNEQFF. The DNA for the CDR3 is TGTGCCAGCAGCCCTGGCCTAGCCGATTCCTACAATGAGCAGTTCTTC.

This clonotype showed up many times. This chain connects TRBV11-2 to TRBJ2-5; 12 bases match TRBD2. The germline V gene has CDR1 SGHAT and CDR2 FQNNGV. The CDR3 runs 15 residues. After removal of 6 bases from V and 4 bases from J, the junction contained 6 bases not matched to a gene. The CDR3 nucleotides read TGTGCCAGCAGACCTAGCGGGGGGGCCCCAGAGACCCAGTACTTC. The encoded protein is CASRPSGGAPETQYF.

The genes are TRBV12-3 or TRBV12-4 and TRBJ1-1; D remains ambiguous. Trimming took off 9 bases at V and 7 bases at J, with 21 bases between the two ends. This CDR3 is built from 14 residues. The CDR3 DNA is TGTGCCAGTCAAATACCCCCCAACGAGGGTGAAGCTTTCTTT. The encoded protein is CASQIPPNEGEAFF.

The chain carries TRBV4-2 and TRBJ2-3, with a possible D match to TRBD2 (6 bases). CDR3 length equals 16 residues. Trimming stripped 1 base from V and 5 bases from J, with 16 bases between. Germline-derived CDR1 and CDR2 are LGHNA and YNFKEQ. CDR3 sequence: CASSQAAGPEGDTQYF. CDR3 bases: TGTGCCAGCAGCCAAGCGGCAGGACCGGAGGGAGATACGCAGTATTTT.

This clonotype was found a few times. The chain couples TRBV12-3 or TRBV12-4 to TRBJ1-1, with D possibly being TRBD1 (6 bases). The CDR3 is made up of 16 amino acids. V was pared by 6 bases and J by 6 bases, with 23 bases between. The CDR3 protein is CASRYLRGSGVPEAFF. CDR3 DNA sequence: TGTGCCAGCAGATATCTTAGGGGGAGTGGAGTCCCTGAAGCTTTCTTT.

The V gene is TRBV5-1, the J gene TRBJ1-3; D is possibly TRBD1 (6 bases). CDR3 length: 13 amino acids. Looked up from germline, CDR1 is SGHRS and CDR2 is YFSETQ. Trimming shortened V by 4 bases and J by 5 bases, and 10 bases separated the two germline ends. Here the CDR3 reads CASSVDSRNTIYF. CDR3 coding DNA: TGCGCCAGCAGCGTGGACAGTCGAAACACCATATATTTT.

This clonotype was observed a few times. The chain employs TRBV4-2 and TRBJ1-4; D uncertain. Trimming took off 0 bases at V and 0 bases at J, with 11 bases between the two ends. The CDR3 covers 17 residues. The V gene's germline CDR1 is LGHNA and CDR2 YNFKEQ. The CDR3 DNA sequence: TGTGCCAGCAGCCAAGACGTAGTTTATGCAACTAATGAAAAACTGTTTTTT. As protein: CASSQDVVYATNEKLFF.

The V and J genes are TRBV3-1 and TRBJ1-1, with TRBD1 identical over 7 bases. The CDR3 sequence is 14 residues long. V lost 0 bases and J lost 4; bases outside the gene matches: 2. Germline CDR1 and CDR2: LGHDT and YNNKEL (reference sequence). The DNA of the CDR3 is TGTGCCAGCAGCCAAGACCAGGGGGGCACTGAAGCTTTCTTT. Amino acids: CASSQDQGGTEAFF.

There are a few counts of this clonotype. The chain has TRBV6-5 and TRBJ2-3; D unclear. CDR3 length equals 13 residues. Trimming shortened V by 2 bases and J by 3 bases, and 6 bases separated the two germline ends. The germline V gene has CDR1 MNHEY and CDR2 SVGAGI. CDR3 residues: CASSYVRTDTQYF. The CDR3 nucleotides read TGTGCCAGCAGTTACGTCCGGACAGATACGCAGTATTTT.

This clonotype was picked up a small number of times. The chain employs TRBV5-6 and TRBJ1-6; 7 bases agree with TRBD1. The CDR3 runs 14 residues. Germline V gene lookup returns CDR1 SGHDT and CDR2 YYEEEE. V lost 3 bases to trimming and J lost 10 bases; unmatched junction nucleotides: 7. In DNA, the CDR3 is TGTGCCAGCAGCTGGGAGGGGGCGCAATCACCCCTCCACTTT. As protein: CASSWEGAQSPLHF.

The chain combines TRBV5-5 with TRBJ2-3, with 9 bases that match TRBD1. This CDR3 contains 15 residues. Germline trimming cut 2 bases from V and 3 bases from J; bases unmatched to any gene: 4. The V gene's germline CDR1 is SGHKS and CDR2 YYEKEE (reference sequence). CDR3 residues: CASSLQGARTDTQYF. The CDR3 DNA follows: TGTGCCAGCAGCTTACAGGGGGCGCGAACAGATACGCAGTATTTT.

CDR3 sequence reads: CASSPTGIASNEQYF. CDR3 in DNA: TGCGCCAGCTCTCCGACCGGGATAGCAAGTAACGAGCAGTACTTC. The V gene is TRBV4-3, the J gene TRBJ2-7, with D possibly TRBD2 on 5 matching bases. Per the germline V gene, CDR1 is LGHNA and CDR2 is YSLEER. CDR3 length: 15 amino acids. Deletions cut 8 bases from V and 5 bases from J, with 22 bases between.

The chain couples TRBV20-1 to TRBJ1-6; D might be TRBD1 (5 bases). In germline, CDR1 is DFQATT, CDR2 SNEGSKA (reference sequence). Trimming removed 1 base at V and 0 bases at J, with 19 bases between. This CDR3 has 19 residues. The CDR3 protein is CSARGRDGQVSSYNSPLHF. CDR3 coding DNA: TGCAGTGCTAGAGGCCGGGACGGACAAGTGAGCTCCTATAATTCACCCCTCCACTTT.

This chain uses TRBV27 with TRBJ2-3; D not resolved. Trimming pared 4 bases from V and 4 bases from J, leaving 9 bases between. The CDR3 has 13 amino acids. Germline CDR1 MNHEY, CDR2 SMNVEV (reference sequence). The CDR3 DNA reads TGTGCCAGCAGTTCCGCCTCGTCAGATACGCAGTATTTT. This sequence encodes CASSSASSDTQYF.

This clonotype appeared a few times. The chain uses TRBV9 and TRBJ2-2, with D perhaps matching TRBD1 (7 bases). V shed 7 bases and J shed 1 base, with 11 bases lying between them. Per the germline V gene, CDR1 is SGDLS and CDR2 is YYNGEE. CDR3 length equals 14 residues. DNA for the CDR3: TGTGCCAGCGGGGGGACAGTGAACACCGGGGAGCTGTTTTTT. Translation: CASGGTVNTGELFF.

The V call is TRBV4-3, the J call TRBJ2-2; D unresolved. This CDR3 region has 14 residues. The germline CDR1 and CDR2 sequences are LGHNA and YSLEER. The V end was cut by 3 bases, the J end by 4 bases, with 9 bases between. CDR3 protein: CASSHTTLTGELFF. The CDR3 bases are TGCGCCAGCAGCCATACTACCCTCACCGGGGAGCTGTTTTTT.

This chain joins TRBV10-3 and TRBJ2-6; 9 nucleotides align to TRBD1. There are 16 residues in the CDR3. The V gene's germline CDR1 is ENHRY and CDR2 SYGVKD. The CDR3 region is CASVPGQGTGANVLTF. CDR3 nucleotides: TGTGCTTCAGTCCCGGGACAGGGAACCGGGGCCAACGTCCTGACTTTC.

Only a few counts were recorded for this clonotype. The rearrangement links TRBV7-8 to TRBJ2-3, with 10 bases aligning to TRBD2. CDR1 is SGHVS, CDR2 FQNEAQ, per germline. With 5 bases clipped from V and 0 bases from J, the junction kept 11 bases outside the gene matches. The CDR3 sequence is 18 residues long. The CDR3 nucleotides are TGTGCCAGCAGCGTGGGGAGCGGGGGGGGACTAAGCACAGATACGCAGTATTTT. The encoded protein is CASSVGSGGGLSTDTQYF.